This T cell receptor (beta chain) was identified during a study of blood T cell repertoires in COVID-19. Study summary: Some COVID-19 samples were acute and others convalescent; all came from the United States, Italy and Spain. Sample material is recorded as cDNA or gDNA derived from T cells, B-cell-depleted T cells, or PBMCs.

Between the trimmed V and J ends, which lost 0 bases and 3 bases, there was a span of 15 bases. Per the germline V gene, CDR1 is SGDLS and CDR2 is YYNGEE. The CDR3 runs to 16 residues. Per the authors' pipeline: Reference gene primer amplification gave estimated nucleated cell counts. Method: immunoSEQ multiplex PCR; TCRdb's copy keeps in-frame clones and lacks some. V, J and clone size are those of that table, while D and trimming were read from the DNA. The sample records about 480,000 clones, approximately 89% being singletons. Sequences were obtained from peripheral blood. The receptor was derived from a young man with COVID-19, enrolled during active disease. This sequence joins TRBV9 and TRBJ2-5; D is perhaps TRBD1 (6 bases). In DNA, the CDR3 is TGTGCCAGCAGCGTAGGATCCGGGACACAAGAAGAGACCCAGTACTTC. Its protein product is CASSVGSGTQEETQYF.